The sequence of this T cell receptor beta chain was determined in a study of T cell responses to AZD1222 COVID-19 vaccine (dated by TCRdb to 2020 to 2022). General notes on the study: Because spike-specific TCR depth and breadth did not differ between the two schedules, AZD1222 recipients who got a second dose at roughly 4 weeks were pooled with those who got a second dose at roughly 12 weeks. Trial participants were enrolled into age subgroups of 18-55, 56-69 and 70-plus years, which contained 148, 28 and 57 TCR-sequenced participants, respectively. A total of 230 to 250 trial participants underwent TCR sequencing, of whom some 210 received two doses of AZD1222 and roughly 25 received two doses of the MenACWY control vaccine. The paper as a whole reports these results and caveats: Because no day 14 peak-response samples were available, the repertoires could be characterized only after the peak T cell response. Conclusions about previously exposed vaccinees are limited, since just a handful of AZD1222 recipients were seropositive for SARS-CoV-2 at baseline. Vaccine-associated CD4 TCRs spanned the whole spike protein, with dominant responses in regions 160-218 and 743-854. In the small 56-69-year group, the increase in depth fell short of significance, most likely because of low power. Participants were mostly white British, with more females than males. The authors suggested clonal diversity may have been underestimated. Spike-specific TCR breadth and depth rose significantly after two AZD1222 doses compared with day 0 and with MenACWY recipients. Epitopes outside the regions mutated in the B.1.351 and B.1.1.7 variants were reportedly recognized by nearly half of the unique spike-specific TCRs.

The CDR3 regions of human TCRbeta chains were analyzed by immunosequencing. Under the source paper's analysis protocol: Repertoire TCRs were checked for matches against a reference library of SARS-CoV-2-specific TCRs that had been generated using the MIRA antigen-specificity platform. Breadth meant the fraction of unique TCRs that were SARS-CoV-2-associated, whereas depth meant the fraction of total T cells that were SARS-CoV-2-associated. Using the MIRA data, every spike-specific TCR was mapped to the spike region that the TCR reacted to and assigned to either a CD4 or a CD8 class. Log10-transformed breadth and depth values were compared by one-way ANOVA with Sidak's multiple comparisons tests. This is the immuneACCESS table as TCRdb keeps it, with only in-frame sequences that have V and J called. A part of the clones is gone; compared with another copy, unresolved V genes explain less than half, and the rest is unexplained. The V and J calls and clone size are taken from that table; D and trimming were inferred from the DNA. The sample table contains more than 140,000 clones; only one count was recorded for 70% to 90% of them. Together, the top ten hold 2.2% of the sample.

The cysteine opens and the phenylalanine closes a CDR3 of 14 amino acids. The kept DNA is CDR3 alone, 42 bases in frame from the first base. V is cut by 0 bases and J by 0 bases, and the space between the germline ends is 5 bases. The germline V gene supplies CDR1 SGHRS and CDR2 YFSETQ. A note on this clone: Its antigen remains undetermined. No base quality values were provided; no much bigger clone lies one nucleotide off.

The time point label for this specimen denotes: baseline before first vaccination. Samples from vaccinated people were obtained from the UK trials COV001 and COV002, which included a single-blind randomized controlled phase 2/3 trial of AZD1222 (ChAdOx1 nCoV-19) in healthy adults. For TCRbeta chain sequencing, PBMC samples from trial participants were taken at day 0 and at day 28 after the second dose. This clonotype was sampled from an adult in good health. The specimen comprised peripheral blood, sampled on day 0 of AZD1222 vaccination. The chain couples TRBV5-1 to TRBJ2-3; no D gene call is confident. The CDR3 loop reads CASSLVGSTDTQYF. The nucleotide sequence reads TGCGCCAGCAGCTTGGTTGGTAGCACAGATACGCAGTATTTT.